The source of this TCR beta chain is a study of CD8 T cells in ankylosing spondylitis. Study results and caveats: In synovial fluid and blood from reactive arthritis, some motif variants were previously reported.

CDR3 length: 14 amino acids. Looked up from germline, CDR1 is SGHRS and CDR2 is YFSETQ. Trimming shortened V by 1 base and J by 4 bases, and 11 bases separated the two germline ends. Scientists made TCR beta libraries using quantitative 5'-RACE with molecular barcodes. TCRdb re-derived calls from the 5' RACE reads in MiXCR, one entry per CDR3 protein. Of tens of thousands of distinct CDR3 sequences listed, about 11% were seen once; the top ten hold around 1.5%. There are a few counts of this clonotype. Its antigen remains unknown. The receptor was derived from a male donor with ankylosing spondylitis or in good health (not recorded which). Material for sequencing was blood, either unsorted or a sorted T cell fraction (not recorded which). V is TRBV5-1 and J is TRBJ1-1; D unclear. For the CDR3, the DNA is TGCGCCAGCAGCTTGTCCACTCCGGGCACTGAAGCTTTCTTT. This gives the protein CASSLSTPGTEAFF. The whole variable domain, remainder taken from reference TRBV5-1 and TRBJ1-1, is KAGVTQTPRYLIKTRGQQVTLSCSPISGHRSVSWYQQTPGQGLQFLFEYFSETQRNKGNFPGRFSGRQFSNSRSEMNVSTLELGDSALYLCASSLSTPGTEAFFGQGTRLTVV.